This entry describes one T cell receptor beta chain. The sample originates from a study of cytomegalovirus exposure and HLA in healthy donors. The CDR3 length is 15 residues. Looked up from germline, CDR1 is SEHNR and CDR2 is FQNEAQ (reference sequence). Trimming removed 2 bases from V and 3 bases from J, with 10 bases in between. The PCR used 60 Vbeta and 13 Jbeta primers. Repertoires were generated with immunoSEQ multiplex PCR, while TCRdb's copy carries only in-frame clones and drops some. Of 100,000 to 150,000 clones in the sample, about 86% are singletons; the top ten hold 0.55% to 0.75%. This TCR derives from a man younger than 35 in good health and CMV-seronegative. Sequencing used PBMCs. This chain joins TRBV7-9 and TRBJ1-4, with D maybe TRBD1 (6 bases). CDR3: CASSLSGHPNEKLFF. The CDR3 DNA sequence: TGTGCCAGCAGCTTATCGGGACATCCTAATGAAAAACTGTTTTTT.